The 17 T cell receptor beta chains below come from one sample, sequenced in a study of human T cells and chemical hapten exposure (dated by TCRdb to the early 2020s). Library method: RACE. Sequencing used a NextSeq 500. TCRdb applied fastp at Q25 and MiXCR to the public reads, then kept only in-frame beta chains. Each entry merges the rows of one CDR3 protein and shows their most common DNA and genes. In this sample the table shows 35,000 to 50,000 distinct CDR3 sequences, about 9.8% of which occur a single time. Of the sample, 15% is held by the ten largest clones. What this sample's time point label stands for: patch test 2, 6 weeks after DPC sensitization. Sample treatment or condition, as interpreted from the label and publication: therapeutic diphenylcyclopropenone sensitization with weekly scalp DPC. Specimen: whole blood, collected in connection with sensitization to the hapten diphenylcyclopropenone (DPC). All receptors derive from a woman aged 40 to 50 with alopecia areata. Some clones in this sample may be carry-over from other donors' samples.

There are many counts of this clonotype. The chain links TRBV6-6 to TRBJ2-7; TRBD2 matches 10 bases. With 1 base clipped from V and 5 bases from J, the junction kept 5 bases outside the gene matches. The germline V gene encodes CDR1 MNHNY and CDR2 SVGAGI (reference sequence). This CDR3 is built from 15 residues. The CDR3 DNA follows: TGTGCCAGCAGTTACTGGGCTAGCGGGGGTAACGAGCAGTACTTC. It codes for CASSYWASGGNEQYF.

There are a few counts of this clonotype. The V gene is TRBV9, the J gene TRBJ1-1; no reliable D call. Per germline, CDR1 SGDLS and CDR2 YYNGEE. The CDR3 sequence is 12 residues long. The V gene lost 5 bases and the J gene lost 0 bases, with 5 bases spanning the gap. The CDR3 sequence is CASRGMNTEAFF. The CDR3 DNA sequence: TGTGCCAGCAGGGGGATGAACACTGAAGCTTTCTTT. Full variable domain (missing parts from reference TRBV9 and TRBJ1-1): DSGVTQTPKHLITATGQRVTLRCSPRSGDLSVYWYQQSLDQGLQFLIQYYNGEERAKGNILERFSAQQFPDLHSELNLSSLELGDSALYFCASRGMNTEAFFGQGTRLTVV.

This clonotype was counted many times. The chain carries TRBV4-3 and TRBJ2-2, with D hard to call. The CDR3 extends over 14 amino acids. Germline CDR1 and CDR2: LGHNA and YSLEER. V was trimmed by 3 bases and J by 0 bases, leaving 5 bases between them. CDR3 loop: CASSHDPNTGELFF. CDR3 bases: TGCGCCAGCAGCCACGACCCGAACACCGGGGAGCTGTTTTTT.

This clonotype was seen repeatedly, ten times or more. The rearrangement joins TRBV6-1 to TRBJ1-2; 10 nucleotides match TRBD1. The CDR3 length is 14 residues. Germline values: CDR1 MNHNS, CDR2 SASEGT. V dropped 6 bases and J dropped 10; count of bases not matched to a gene: 11. The CDR3 coding sequence is TGTGCCAGCAGGGTTTACCGGGACAGGGGCGACTACACCTTC. It yields the protein CASRVYRDRGDYTF.

This clonotype turned up a few times. The chain is built from TRBV5-4 and TRBJ2-3, with 9 nucleotides matching TRBD2. The CDR3 length is 15 residues. CDR1 SGHNT and CDR2 YYREEE come from the germline V gene (reference sequence). The ends lost 3 bases at V and 2 bases at J; junction bases unmatched: 4. CDR3 DNA sequence: TGTGCCAGCAGCTCAAGACTAGCGGCCACAGATACGCAGTATTTT. As protein: CASSSRLAATDTQYF.

This clonotype has a handful of counts. The V call is TRBV18, the J call TRBJ1-6, with TRBD1 as a possible D gene (5 bases). Trimming pared 3 bases from V and 7 bases from J, leaving 13 bases between. CDR3 length: 15 residues. Germline values: CDR1 KGHSH, CDR2 LQKENI. The CDR3 DNA reads TGTGCCAGCTCACCTTCGTATAGGGACAATTCACCCCTCCACTTT. This codes for CASSPSYRDNSPLHF.

Comment on this clonotype: A read error may explain this, as a much larger clone is one base away. This chain uses TRBV7-9 with TRBJ2-3; 8 nucleotides line up with TRBD1. The J call is uncertain, as TRBJ1-5 better fits the DNA end. The germline V gene encodes CDR1 SEHNR and CDR2 FQNEAQ (reference sequence). The CDR3 sequence is 15 residues long. CDR3: CASSSGQAFTDTQHF. The CDR3 DNA reads TGTGCCAGCAGCTCGGGACAGGCATTCACAGATACGCAGCATTTT.

This clonotype was seen many times. The CDR3 here is CASSYAGTARNTIYF. Here the CDR3 DNA reads TGTGCCAGCAGCTACGCCGGGACAGCCCGAAACACCATATATTTT. The rearrangement links TRBV7-2 to TRBJ1-3; 7 positions match TRBD1. J gave up 5 bases and V 4 bases, and 8 bases lay outside the gene matches. The CDR3 has 15 residues. The germline V gene has CDR1 SGHTA and CDR2 FQGNSA.

This clonotype was seen many times. This chain links TRBV14 with TRBJ2-5; D is tentatively TRBD1 or TRBD2 (5 bases each). Trimming cost V 1 base and J 8 bases, with 20 bases left between them. The CDR3 contains 16 residues. In germline, CDR1 is SGHDN, CDR2 FVKESK. Written as DNA, the CDR3 is TGTGCCAGCAGCCAAGGTGGGACGGGGCGCCGGGGAACCCAGTACTTC. Amino acid sequence: CASSQGGTGRRGTQYF.

V gene TRBV28 combines with J gene TRBJ1-6; D is unclear. Between the trimmed V and J ends, which lost 3 bases and 14 bases, there was a span of 8 bases. CDR3 length: 11 amino acids. Germline V gene sequence: CDR1 MDHEN, CDR2 SYDVKM. Here the CDR3 reads CASSFRESLHF. In DNA form, the CDR3 reads TGTGCCAGCAGTTTTCGGGAATCCCTCCACTTT.

This chain joins TRBV20-1 and TRBJ1-1; D gene uncertain. CDR1 and CDR2 (germline): DFQATT, SNEGSKA (reference sequence). Trimming removed 6 bases from V and 5 bases from J, with 10 bases in between. This CDR3 contains 11 residues. The CDR3 loop is CSARQTTEAFF. The CDR3 DNA follows: TGCAGTGCCAGGCAGACGACTGAAGCTTTCTTT.

This chain uses TRBV30 with TRBJ2-1; D not resolved. V shed 4 bases and J shed 5 bases, with 15 bases lying between them. Germline CDR1 and CDR2: GTSNPN and SVGIG (reference sequence). The CDR3 extends over 14 amino acids. CDR3 amino acids: CAWNVRLGHNEQFF. In DNA form, the CDR3 reads TGTGCCTGGAATGTGAGACTGGGTCACAATGAGCAGTTCTTC.

This clonotype was seen a few times. The chain employs TRBV27 and TRBJ1-1; D remains unclear. The CDR3 has 14 residues. V gave up 4 bases and J gave up 1 base, with 10 bases separating them. Germline V gene data show CDR1 as MNHEY and CDR2 as SMNVEV (reference sequence). CDR3 in DNA: TGTGCCAGCAGTTCCCATCCCAGGAACACTGAAGCTTTCTTT. Amino acid sequence: CASSSHPRNTEAFF.

This clonotype was counted many times. The V gene is TRBV20-1, the J gene TRBJ2-1; 9 nucleotides line up with TRBD2. Germline-derived CDR1 and CDR2 are DFQATT and SNEGSKA (reference sequence). The CDR3 sequence is 13 residues long. Germline trimming cut 6 bases from V and 4 bases from J; bases unmatched to any gene: 4. The CDR3 here is CSARGLAYNEQFF. CDR3 DNA sequence: TGCAGTGCGCGGGGACTAGCTTACAATGAGCAGTTCTTC.

This clonotype was picked up many times. V and J are TRBV18 and TRBJ2-5, with D perhaps being TRBD1 or TRBD2 (5 bases each). CDR3 length: 13 residues. CDR1 and CDR2 from the germline V gene are KGHSH and LQKENI. V gave up 3 bases and J gave up 1 base, with 6 bases separating them. This chain's CDR3 is CASSPGVQETQYF. In nucleotides, the CDR3 is TGTGCCAGCTCACCGGGGGTCCAAGAGACCCAGTACTTC.

This clonotype was seen more than once but under ten times. V is TRBV6-5 and J is TRBJ2-3, with D perhaps assigned TRBD1 or TRBD2 (5 bases each). This CDR3 has 13 amino acids. In germline, CDR1 is MNHEY, CDR2 SVGAGI. Trimming pared 7 bases from V and 9 bases from J, leaving 17 bases between. The CDR3 here is CASTPQGRGTQYF. The DNA of the CDR3 is TGTGCCAGCACACCTCAAGGCCGGGGCACGCAGTATTTT.

CDR3 in DNA: TGTGCCAGCTCACCACCGGCAGGGGAACTAAGAATTCAGTACTTC. This codes for CASSPPAGELRIQYF. The chain carries TRBV18 and TRBJ2-4; perhaps TRBD1 as D (6 bases). The CDR3 is made up of 15 amino acids. Looked up from germline, CDR1 is KGHSH and CDR2 is LQKENI. Trimming shortened V by 0 bases and J by 10 bases, and 16 bases separated the two germline ends.